A selection of T cell receptor beta chains follows, all from one sample in a study of cytomegalovirus exposure and HLA in healthy donors. Sequencing used immunoSEQ multiplex PCR; TCRdb keeps in-frame clones, though not all of them. The table includes about 250,000 clones, more than 55% detected once. Sequenced input: PBMCs. These receptors all come from a female donor in good health and CMV-seronegative. The CDR3 runs from the conserved cysteine through the conserved F or W. The D gene is left open where the match is weak. Only part of the rows carry a size: once, few, many, or a class if the clone is expanded.

CDR3 length,J gene,V gene,D gene,clone size,CDR3 protein,CDR3 DNA
16,TRBJ2-3,TRBV19,TRBD2,.,CASSSGTSGLTDTQYF,TGTGCCAGTAGTTCCGGGACTAGCGGGCTCACAGATACGCAGTATTTT
18,TRBJ2-1,TRBV13,TRBD2,.,CASSTLPSGSRSYNEQFF,TGTGCCAGCAGCACTCTGCCTAGCGGGAGTCGCTCCTACAATGAGCAGTTCTTC
17,TRBJ2-7,TRBV27,TRBD1,few,CASTPGQGAVSLYEQYF,TGTGCCAGCACCCCGGGACAGGGGGCAGTTTCCCTCTACGAGCAGTACTTC
14,TRBJ2-3,TRBV2,.,.,CASSVPYYQYTQYF,TGTGCCAGCAGTGTCCCATACTATCAGTATACGCAGTATTTT
14,TRBJ2-3,TRBV7-8,TRBD2,few,CASSLGLAADTQYF,TGTGCCAGCAGCTTGGGGCTAGCGGCAGATACGCAGTATTTT
16,TRBJ2-2,TRBV6-4,TRBD1,few,CASSAQGAWDTGELFF,TGTGCCAGCAGTGCACAGGGGGCGTGGGACACCGGGGAGCTGTTTTTT
15,TRBJ1-2,TRBV5-4,TRBD1,.,CASSSAGTGLYGYTF,TGTGCCAGCAGCTCAGCCGGGACAGGTCTCTATGGCTACACCTTC
13,TRBJ2-7,TRBV11-2,.,.,CASSSPSRYEQYF,TGTGCCAGCAGCAGTCCTTCCCGGTACGAGCAGTACTTC
18,TRBJ2-5,TRBV5-4,TRBD2,.,CASSLPGTSGRRGETQYF,TGTGCCAGCAGCTTGCCGGGGACTAGCGGGAGAAGAGGAGAGACCCAGTACTTC
17,TRBJ2-5,TRBV2,TRBD1,few,CASRAMDRGKTQETQYF,TGTGCCAGCAGGGCCATGGACAGGGGGAAGACTCAAGAGACCCAGTACTTC
14,TRBJ2-1,TRBV19,.,.,CASSIGPPNNEQFF,TGTGCCAGTAGTATAGGGCCACCAAACAATGAGCAGTTCTTC
17,TRBJ2-1,TRBV2,.,.,CASSGYGGRVFYNEQFF,TGTGCCAGCAGTGGGTACGGGGGGCGCGTCTTCTACAATGAGCAGTTCTTC
15,TRBJ2-7,TRBV7-8,.,.,CASSLGGQASYEQYF,TGTGCCAGCAGCTTAGGGGGACAAGCCTCCTACGAGCAGTACTTC